The sequence of this T cell receptor beta chain was determined in a study of cytomegalovirus exposure and HLA in healthy donors. General study points: Earlier analysis looked at TCR beta V segments, and most were productive about 87% or about 30% of the time. In a later analysis, specific HLA alleles were associated with 15,000 to 20,000 TCR beta sequences at a 0.05 false discovery rate. It was reported that the classifier diagnosed cytomegalovirus status with high specificity and sensitivity in both the original and validation cohorts. Researchers counted roughly 160 TCR beta chains as cytomegalovirus-associated.

The PCR made use of 60 Vbeta and 13 Jbeta primers. Measured with immunoSEQ multiplex PCR; TCRdb has only the in-frame clones, and not every one. The sample contains about 90,000 clones, approximately 71% of which appear only once. CDR1 MDHEN and CDR2 SYDVKM come from the germline V gene. The CDR3 consists of 14 residues. V was pared by 6 bases and J by 1 base, with 10 bases between. In its sample, this clone was seen once. Its antigen is unknown. The chain has TRBV28 and TRBJ2-1; a possible D gene is TRBD1 (5 bases). Material: PBMCs. This sequence originates from a woman aged 18-29 years in good health and CMV-seropositive. In DNA form, the CDR3 reads TGTGCCAGCAGGCAGGGTCCATCCTACAATGAGCAGTTCTTC. The encoded protein is CASRQGPSYNEQFF. The complete variable domain, with remaining parts taken from reference TRBV28 and TRBJ2-1, reads DVKVTQSSRYLVKRTGEKVFLECVQDMDHENMFWYRQDPGLGLRLIYFSYDVKMKEKGDIPEGYSVSREKKERFSLILESASTNQTSMYLCASRQGPSYNEQFFGPGTRLTVL.